One sample yielded the 7 T cell receptor beta chains listed below, sequenced in a study of cytomegalovirus exposure and HLA in healthy donors (dated by TCRdb to between 2016 and 2019). The receptor library was made with the immunoSEQ multiplex PCR assay. The multiplex PCR relied on a mix of 60 forward primers for TCR Vbeta segments and 13 reverse primers for TCR Jbeta segments. The source is immuneACCESS, and TCRdb retained only in-frame sequences with V and J called. Part of the clones is not carried over; for the studies checked, unresolved V genes explain less than half of this, and the remainder is unexplained. The table for this sample shows some 150,000 clones. The top ten constitute roughly 2.6% of the sample. Sequencing used PBMCs. All receptors derive from a middle-aged man in good health and CMV-seronegative.

The chain is built from TRBV6-1 and TRBJ2-3; D call uncertain. Trimming shortened V by 1 base and J by 4 bases, and 9 bases separated the two germline ends. This CDR3 is 14 amino acids long. Germline CDR1 and CDR2: MNHNS and SASEGT. The CDR3 DNA is TGTGCCAGCAGTGAAGACCCAGGCCCAGATACGCAGTATTTT. This gives the protein CASSEDPGPDTQYF.

The chain employs TRBV11-2 and TRBJ2-2, with D perhaps TRBD1 (6 bases). CDR1 and CDR2 from the germline V gene are SGHAT and FQNNGV. The CDR3 is 16 residues long. V was clipped by 5 bases and J by 3 bases, with 16 bases between them. Written as DNA, the CDR3 is TGTGCCAGCAGCCCCGTGGGGCAGGGGTACACCGGGGAGCTGTTTTTT. Protein product: CASSPVGQGYTGELFF.

The V and J genes are TRBV7-2 and TRBJ1-2, with a weak D call TRBD1 (6 bases). The V gene's germline CDR1 is SGHTA and CDR2 FQGNSA. Trimming pared 2 bases from V and 5 bases from J, leaving 15 bases between. The CDR3 contains 15 residues. In nucleotides, the CDR3 is TGTGCCAGCAGCTTAAGGCAGGGGCTCCTTTATGGCTACACCTTC. It codes for CASSLRQGLLYGYTF. Drawing the rest from reference TRBV7-2 and TRBJ1-2, the complete variable domain is GAGVSQSPSNKVTEKGKDVELRCDPISGHTALYWYRQSLGQGLEFLIYFQGNSAPDKSGLPSDRFSAERTGGSVSTLTIQRTQQEDSAVYLCASSLRQGLLYGYTFGSGTRLTVV.

This rearrangement joins TRBV7-2 to TRBJ1-1; perhaps TRBD1 as D (6 bases). V dropped 3 bases and J dropped 7 bases, with 15 bases sitting between them. This CDR3 is 14 amino acids long. Germline CDR1 is SGHTA and CDR2 is FQGNSA. In DNA form, the CDR3 reads TGTGCCAGCAGCTTGAGAGGGACATCGATTGAAGCTTTCTTT. The encoded protein is CASSLRGTSIEAFF. Full variable domain (remainder filled in from reference TRBV7-2 and TRBJ1-1): GAGVSQSPSNKVTEKGKDVELRCDPISGHTALYWYRQSLGQGLEFLIYFQGNSAPDKSGLPSDRFSAERTGGSVSTLTIQRTQQEDSAVYLCASSLRGTSIEAFFGQGTRLTVV.

The V and J genes are TRBV28 and TRBJ1-1, with a possible D match to TRBD1 (5 bases). V was trimmed by 7 bases and J by 4 bases, leaving 19 bases between them. CDR1 is MDHEN and CDR2 is SYDVKM in the germline V gene. The CDR3 length is 15 residues. CDR3 DNA sequence: TGTGCCAGCATTAACCCCCCAGGGCCGGGCACTGAAGCTTTCTTT. This gives the protein CASINPPGPGTEAFF. The variable domain in full, with the rest retrieved from reference TRBV28 and TRBJ1-1, is DVKVTQSSRYLVKRTGEKVFLECVQDMDHENMFWYRQDPGLGLRLIYFSYDVKMKEKGDIPEGYSVSREKKERFSLILESASTNQTSMYLCASINPPGPGTEAFFGQGTRLTVV.

This sequence joins TRBV5-6 and TRBJ2-1, with 12 bases identical to TRBD2. This CDR3 is 15 amino acids long. The V segment lost 4 bases and the J segment 8 bases; nucleotides outside the gene matches: 7. The germline V gene has CDR1 SGHDT and CDR2 YYEEEE. The CDR3 nucleotides read TGTGCCAGCAGCCTCACTAGCGGGGGGCCCTATGAGCAGTTCTTC. The encoded protein is CASSLTSGGPYEQFF.

The chain has TRBV6-4 and TRBJ1-5; TRBD1 might be the D (6 bases). The CDR3 consists of 14 residues. Germline V CDR1 and CDR2: MRHNA, SNTAGT. V gave up 3 bases and J gave up 10 bases, with 16 bases separating them. The CDR3 nucleotides read TGTGCCAGCAGTGAAAACAGGGACGTACCTCCCCAGCATTTT. It codes for CASSENRDVPPQHF.